The rows below give T cell receptor beta chains drawn from one sample of a study of cytomegalovirus exposure and HLA in healthy donors. Some clones are missing from TCRdb's copy, which holds only in-frame ones; the method was immunoSEQ multiplex PCR. The table shows 75,000 to 100,000 clones, with over 70% occurring only once. The sample taken for sequencing was PBMCs. Source of these receptors: a man aged 60 to 69 in good health and CMV-seronegative. Each CDR3 is given with its conserved first and last residue. The D gene is left open where the match is weak. Size is stated for part of the rows, as once, few or many counts, or as a class when the clone is expanded.

cdr3_aa | cdr3_nt | j_call | clone_size | d_call | v_call
CSVGAGRGTEAFF | TGCAGCGTTGGGGCAGGAAGGGGCACTGAAGCTTTCTTT | TRBJ1-1 | . | . | TRBV29-1
CASSEGGYEQYF | TGCGCCAGCAGCGAAGGGGGCTACGAGCAGTACTTC | TRBJ2-7 | . | . | TRBV10-2
CASRLGKTGTYGYTF | TGTGCCAGTAGACTAGGCAAGACAGGAACCTATGGCTACACCTTC | TRBJ1-2 | . | . | TRBV19
CAWSVGAYTEAFF | TGTGCCTGGAGTGTAGGGGCTTACACTGAAGCTTTCTTT | TRBJ1-1 | . | . | TRBV30
CASGRTENEQFF | TGTGCTAGTGGTAGGACAGAAAATGAGCAATTCTTC | TRBJ2-1 | once | . | TRBV12-5
CAISEYPTGDQFF | TGTGCCATCAGTGAGTACCCGACAGGGGACCAGTTCTTC | TRBJ2-1 | . | TRBD1 | TRBV10-3
CASSPRRQATNEKLFF | TGTGCCAGTAGTCCGAGGAGACAGGCAACTAATGAAAAACTGTTTTTT | TRBJ1-4 | . | . | TRBV19
CASSADSSTDTQYF | TGTGCCAGCAGTGCAGATTCTAGCACAGATACGCAGTATTTT | TRBJ2-3 | . | . | TRBV6-4
CASSLGLGSEETQYF | TGCGCCAGCAGCTTGGGCTTAGGGAGTGAGGAGACCCAGTACTTC | TRBJ2-5 | few | . | TRBV5-1
CASWASYGDEQFF | TGTGCCAGCTGGGCTAGCTACGGCGATGAGCAGTTCTTC | TRBJ2-1 | few | . | TRBV28
CASSPWDREDRETQYF | TGTGCCAGCAGCCCGTGGGACAGGGAGGACCGGGAGACCCAGTACTTC | TRBJ2-5 | few | TRBD1 | TRBV7-8
CASSRLDTEAFF | TGTGCCAGCAGCCGACTGGACACTGAAGCTTTCTTT | TRBJ1-1 | few | . | TRBV7-2
CASSHVSSGANVLTF | TGTGCCAGCAGCCACGTTAGCTCTGGGGCCAACGTCCTGACTTTC | TRBJ2-6 | . | . | TRBV7-8
CASRRSGGVNTEAFF | TGTGCCAGCAGACGAAGTGGAGGGGTGAACACTGAAGCTTTCTTT | TRBJ1-1 | few | . | TRBV7-9
CASSLTSGGSYNEQFF | TGTGCCAGCAGCCTAACTAGCGGGGGCTCCTACAATGAGCAGTTCTTC | TRBJ2-1 | . | TRBD2 | TRBV7-2
CASSVRGQGNEQYF | TGTGCCAGCAGCGTCAGGGGGCAGGGAAACGAGCAGTACTTC | TRBJ2-7 | . | TRBD1 | TRBV5-4
CASSESPYQETQYF | TGTGCCAGCAGTGAATCCCCGTACCAAGAGACCCAGTACTTC | TRBJ2-5 | . | . | TRBV2
CSVPYERLAGISDTQYF | TGCAGCGTTCCCTACGAGCGACTAGCGGGAATATCAGATACGCAGTATTTT | TRBJ2-3 | . | TRBD2 | TRBV29-1
CASSLGGGSGRSTDTQYF | TGTGCCAGCAGCTTAGGGGGAGGTAGCGGGAGGAGCACAGATACGCAGTATTTT | TRBJ2-3 | . | TRBD2 | TRBV7-7
CASRKTGTNEKLFF | TGTGCCAGCAGAAAAACCGGGACAAATGAAAAACTGTTTTTT | TRBJ1-4 | . | . | TRBV6-1
CASGERGPQHF | TGTGCCAGCGGGGAAAGGGGGCCCCAGCATTTT | TRBJ1-5 | . | . | TRBV6-1
CASSPGLALSSYEQYF | TGTGCCAGCAGCCCCGGACTAGCCTTGAGCTCCTACGAGCAGTACTTC | TRBJ2-7 | few | TRBD2 | TRBV5-5
CASSRTGVRTDTQYF | TGTGCCAGCAGTCGTACGGGAGTGAGAACAGATACGCAGTATTTT | TRBJ2-3 | . | . | TRBV6-6
CASSPGLAGNYEQYF | TGTGCCAGCTCACCAGGACTAGCGGGAAACTACGAGCAGTACTTC | TRBJ2-7 | . | TRBD2 | TRBV18
CASLRDTTDTQYF | TGTGCCAGCCTCAGGGACACCACAGATACGCAGTATTTT | TRBJ2-3 | . | . | TRBV2
CASSLGFQTDTQYF | TGTGCCAGCAGCCTAGGGTTCCAGACAGATACGCAGTATTTT | TRBJ2-3 | once | . | TRBV7-2
CSGGDSNQPQHF | TGCAGCGGGGGGGATAGCAATCAGCCCCAGCATTTT | TRBJ1-5 | . | . | TRBV29-1
CASSFGQGSYEQYF | TGTGCCAGTAGTTTTGGACAGGGTAGCTACGAGCAGTACTTC | TRBJ2-7 | . | TRBD1 | TRBV19
CASSQQNRGYGYTF | TGCGCCAGCAGCCAACAGAACAGGGGATATGGCTACACCTTC | TRBJ1-2 | . | TRBD1 | TRBV4-1
CASSYSRETYEQYF | TGTGCCAGCAGTTACTCACGGGAAACCTACGAGCAGTACTTC | TRBJ2-7 | . | . | TRBV6-5
CASSGTATNYGYTF | TGTGCCAGCTCAGGGACAGCAACTAACTATGGCTACACCTTC | TRBJ1-2 | . | TRBD1 | TRBV18
CSVKTQGSSNEQYF | TGCAGCGTTAAAACCCAGGGGTCTTCTAACGAGCAGTACTTC | TRBJ2-7 | . | . | TRBV29-1
CASSPTAAGAEAFF | TGTGCCAGCAGCCCGACTGCCGCGGGGGCTGAAGCTTTCTTT | TRBJ1-1 | . | . | TRBV11-2
CASSLGGTDGYTF | TGTGCCAGCAGCTTAGGCGGGACTGATGGCTACACCTTC | TRBJ1-2 | . | . | TRBV7-8
CASSSGLAGGPGADTQYF | TGTGCCAGCAGTTCGGGACTAGCGGGAGGGCCCGGCGCAGATACGCAGTATTTT | TRBJ2-3 | . | TRBD2 | TRBV9
CATSRETGMWSPLHF | TGTGCCACCAGCAGAGAGACAGGGATGTGGTCACCCCTCCACTTT | TRBJ1-6 | once | TRBD1 | TRBV15
CASSYRDREDIQYF | TGTGCCAGCAGTTACCGGGACAGGGAGGACATTCAGTACTTC | TRBJ2-4 | . | TRBD1 | TRBV6-6
CASEVGGPGANVLTF | TGTGCCAGCGAGGTGGGGGGGCCTGGGGCCAACGTCCTGACTTTC | TRBJ2-6 | . | . | TRBV2
CASSFSDKLYGYTF | TGCGCCAGCAGCTTTTCGGACAAACTCTATGGCTACACCTTC | TRBJ1-2 | . | . | TRBV5-1
CATRPGNNKQFF | TGTGCCACCAGACCAGGGAACAATAAGCAGTTCTTC | TRBJ2-1 | . | . | TRBV15
CASSPGTVEQPQHF | TGTGCCAGTAGTCCAGGGACAGTTGAGCAGCCCCAGCATTTT | TRBJ1-5 | once | TRBD1 | TRBV19
CASNNGRQETQYF | TGTGCCAGTAATAACGGGAGACAAGAGACCCAGTACTTC | TRBJ2-5 | . | . | TRBV19
CASSHPREVTQYF | TGCGCCAGCAGCCACCCCCGTGAGGTGACCCAGTACTTC | TRBJ2-5 | . | . | TRBV4-1
CATGLNNQPQHF | TGTGCCACCGGGTTAAACAATCAGCCCCAGCATTTT | TRBJ1-5 | . | . | TRBV19
CASSPEQQQYF | TGTGCCAGCTCACCGGAGCAACAGCAGTATTTT | TRBJ2-3 | . | . | TRBV18
CASKMDRMNTEAFF | TGTGCCAGCAAGATGGACAGGATGAACACTGAAGCTTTCTTT | TRBJ1-1 | . | TRBD1 | TRBV7-9
CASSTRGVNGYTF | TGTGCCAGCAGTACCCGAGGAGTAAATGGCTACACCTTC | TRBJ1-2 | once | . | TRBV6-5
CATTQGSAQFF | TGTGCCACCACCCAGGGAAGCGCGCAGTTCTTC | TRBJ2-1 | . | . | TRBV19
CASSDYPGDTQYF | TGTGCCAGCAGTGACTACCCGGGGGATACGCAGTATTTT | TRBJ2-3 | . | . | TRBV6-4
CASSIGTGDEQYF | TGTGCCAGTAGTATCGGGACAGGGGACGAGCAGTACTTC | TRBJ2-7 | few | TRBD1 | TRBV19
CAWSRRWGGVGDTQYF | TGTGCCTGGAGTCGACGCTGGGGGGGAGTTGGGGATACGCAGTATTTT | TRBJ2-3 | few | TRBD2 | TRBV30
CASSYSKAGSTYEQYF | TGTGCCAGCAGTTACTCCAAGGCGGGTTCCACCTACGAGCAGTACTTC | TRBJ2-7 | . | . | TRBV6-5
CATGLAGLGEQYF | TGTGCCACCGGATTAGCGGGGCTGGGGGAGCAGTACTTC | TRBJ2-7 | . | TRBD2 | TRBV28
CASSQAGDSYNEQFF | TGTGCCAGCTCACAAGCGGGGGACTCCTACAATGAGCAGTTCTTC | TRBJ2-1 | . | TRBD2 | TRBV18
CASSSSGTSGGARNEQFF | TGTGCCAGCAGCTCCTCCGGGACTAGCGGGGGGGCGAGGAATGAGCAGTTCTTC | TRBJ2-1 | once | TRBD2 | TRBV7-2
CASSLGTAVGGYTF | TGTGCCAGCAGTTTGGGGACAGCCGTAGGTGGCTACACCTTC | TRBJ1-2 | . | TRBD1 | TRBV28
CASSLETHTGELFF | TGCGCCAGCAGCTTGGAGACTCACACCGGGGAGCTGTTTTTT | TRBJ2-2 | once | . | TRBV5-1
CASSELATTDTQYF | TGCGCCAGCAGTGAGTTAGCTACCACAGATACGCAGTATTTT | TRBJ2-3 | . | . | TRBV10-2